This T cell receptor beta chain was captured in a study of T cells in Graves' hyperthyroidism and ophthalmopathy. Looked up from germline, CDR1 is SNHLY and CDR2 is FYNNEI. V dropped 7 bases and J dropped 5; count of bases not matched to a gene: 7. The CDR3 runs 15 residues. What was amplified from RNA transcripts were TCR beta CDR3 regions. First-round RT-PCR with HTBI primers amplified the TCR CDR3 region. Using its own MiXCR run on the multiplex PCR reads, TCRdb lists one record per CDR3 protein. The table shows about 250,000 distinct CDR3 sequences, with approximately 24% occurring only once. This clonotype was seen at least ten times.

The chain links TRBV2 to TRBJ2-2; 10 bases match TRBD1. This sequence originates from a middle-aged woman with Graves' ophthalmopathy. Sequencing was carried out using blood. The CDR3 sequence: CASTGTGEGTGELFF. As DNA, the CDR3 is TGTGCCAGCACCGGGACAGGGGAAGGAACCGGGGAGCTGTTTTTT.